Listed below are T cell receptor beta chains from one sample, sequenced in a study of CD8+CD57+ T cells in acquired aplastic anemia. TCRdb called the reads again in MiXCR, with one record for every CDR3 protein. The sample shows around 200,000 distinct CDR3 sequences, around half of them seen only once. The sample taken for sequencing was sorted CD4+, CD8+, or CD8+CD57+ T cells (not recorded which) from PBMCs. These TCRs come from a human donor with aplastic anemia. CDR3s include the opening cysteine and the closing phenylalanine or tryptophan. D genes are given only for firm matches. The size entry is marked missing in some rows and otherwise reads once, few, many or a size class.

d_gene: NA
abundance: many
j_gene: TRBJ1-1
v_gene: TRBV7-2
CDR3aa: CASSLRGTEAFF
CDR3nt: TGTGCCAGCAGCTTAAGGGGGACTGAAGCTTTCTTT

d_gene: NA
abundance: NA
j_gene: TRBJ2-1
v_gene: TRBV24-1
CDR3aa: CATSDQRTYNEQFF
CDR3nt: TGTGCCACCAGTGATCAGCGCACCTACAATGAGCAGTTCTTC

d_gene: NA
abundance: many
j_gene: TRBJ2-3
v_gene: TRBV2
CDR3aa: CASSEFLGRMADTQYF
CDR3nt: TGTGCCAGCAGTGAATTTCTAGGTAGAATGGCAGATACGCAGTATTTT

d_gene: NA
abundance: NA
j_gene: TRBJ1-2
v_gene: TRBV7-9
CDR3aa: CASTASGGTLYGYTF
CDR3nt: TGTGCCAGCACTGCGAGTGGGGGGACACTTTATGGCTACACCTTC

d_gene: NA
abundance: many
j_gene: TRBJ1-1
v_gene: TRBV19
CDR3aa: CASSPSVGAFF
CDR3nt: TGTGCCAGTAGCCCTTCAGTGGGAGCTTTCTTT

d_gene: NA
abundance: NA
j_gene: TRBJ2-7
v_gene: TRBV7-8
CDR3aa: CASSFSGKDEQYF
CDR3nt: TGTGCCAGCAGCTTTTCCGGGAAGGACGAGCAGTACTTC

d_gene: NA
abundance: few
j_gene: TRBJ1-2
v_gene: TRBV25-1
CDR3aa: CASSREGSSYGYTF
CDR3nt: TGTGCCAGCAGTCGTGAAGGTTCCAGCTATGGCTACACCTTC

d_gene: NA
abundance: NA
j_gene: TRBJ1-1
v_gene: TRBV9
CDR3aa: CASNPHVGANTEAFF
CDR3nt: TGTGCCAGCAACCCCCACGTTGGGGCGAACACTGAAGCTTTCTTT

d_gene: TRBD2
abundance: NA
j_gene: TRBJ2-3
v_gene: TRBV19
CDR3aa: CASKTSGTTDTQYF
CDR3nt: TGTGCCAGCAAGACTAGCGGGACCACAGATACGCAGTATTTT

d_gene: TRBD1
abundance: many
j_gene: TRBJ2-7
v_gene: TRBV6-1
CDR3aa: CASSKRDRAYEQYF
CDR3nt: TGTGCCAGCAGTAAACGGGACAGGGCCTACGAGCAGTACTTC

d_gene: TRBD1
abundance: many
j_gene: TRBJ2-7
v_gene: TRBV7-9
CDR3aa: CASSPSDRGRYEQYF
CDR3nt: TGTGCCAGCAGCCCGTCCGACAGGGGCCGTTACGAGCAGTACTTC

d_gene: NA
abundance: few
j_gene: TRBJ1-6
v_gene: TRBV10-3
CDR3aa: CAISESDGTRSPLHF
CDR3nt: TGTGCCATCAGTGAGTCGGACGGGACACGGTCACCCCTCCACTTT

d_gene: NA
abundance: NA
j_gene: TRBJ1-1
v_gene: TRBV25-1
CDR3aa: CASSVQERGAEAFF
CDR3nt: TGTGCCAGCAGCGTCCAGGAGAGGGGCGCTGAAGCTTTCTTT

d_gene: NA
abundance: NA
j_gene: TRBJ1-6
v_gene: TRBV19
CDR3aa: CASGEVGESPLHF
CDR3nt: TGTGCCAGTGGCGAAGTCGGGGAGTCACCCCTCCACTTT

d_gene: NA
abundance: few
j_gene: TRBJ1-6
v_gene: TRBV9
CDR3aa: CASSPEINSPLHF
CDR3nt: TGTGCCAGCAGCCCGGAAATCAATTCACCCCTCCACTTT

d_gene: TRBD2
abundance: NA
j_gene: TRBJ2-5
v_gene: TRBV7-2
CDR3aa: CASSPLAGDQETQYF
CDR3nt: TGTGCCAGCAGTCCACTAGCGGGGGACCAAGAGACCCAGTACTTC

d_gene: NA
abundance: NA
j_gene: TRBJ1-2
v_gene: TRBV15
CDR3aa: CATSREGSREAGYTF
CDR3nt: TGTGCCACCAGCAGAGAGGGAAGCAGGGAGGCCGGCTACACCTTC

d_gene: NA
abundance: many
j_gene: TRBJ1-1
v_gene: TRBV11-3
CDR3aa: CASSNIGGDTEAFF
CDR3nt: TGTGCCAGCAGCAACATTGGGGGGGACACTGAAGCTTTCTTT

d_gene: TRBD2
abundance: NA
j_gene: TRBJ2-2
v_gene: TRBV29-1
CDR3aa: CSVGRGGSAGELFF
CDR3nt: TGCAGCGTTGGTCGGGGCGGGAGCGCCGGGGAGCTGTTTTTT

d_gene: NA
abundance: NA
j_gene: TRBJ2-3
v_gene: TRBV2
CDR3aa: CARQKAVSTDTHYF
CDR3nt: TGTGCCAGACAGAAGGCGGTGAGCACAGATACGCACTATTTT

d_gene: NA
abundance: NA
j_gene: TRBJ2-5
v_gene: TRBV2
CDR3aa: CASTRKGRGETQYF
CDR3nt: TGTGCCAGCACCCGAAAGGGACGGGGAGAGACCCAGTACTTC

d_gene: NA
abundance: NA
j_gene: TRBJ2-3
v_gene: TRBV2
CDR3aa: CASSDGSTDTQYF
CDR3nt: TGTGCCAGCAGTGACGGAAGCACAGATACGCAGTATTTT

d_gene: TRBD2
abundance: NA
j_gene: TRBJ2-3
v_gene: TRBV2
CDR3aa: CASSGGGGGTDTQYF
CDR3nt: TGTGCCAGCAGTGGGGGCGGGGGGGGCACAGATACGCAGTATTTT

d_gene: NA
abundance: NA
j_gene: TRBJ2-7
v_gene: TRBV10-3
CDR3aa: CAISAGGGPGISYEQYF
CDR3nt: TGTGCCATCAGTGCAGGGGGGGGCCCAGGGATCTCCTACGAGCAGTACTTC

d_gene: NA
abundance: NA
j_gene: TRBJ1-3
v_gene: TRBV15
CDR3aa: CATSRIPGAESGNTIYF
CDR3nt: TGTGCCACCAGCCGAATTCCGGGGGCAGAATCTGGAAACACCATATATTTT

d_gene: NA
abundance: many
j_gene: TRBJ1-5
v_gene: TRBV19
CDR3aa: CASSPWRAGVSNQPQHF
CDR3nt: TGTGCCAGTAGTCCATGGCGGGCCGGGGTTAGCAATCAGCCCCAGCATTTT

d_gene: TRBD2
abundance: few
j_gene: TRBJ2-3
v_gene: TRBV5-1
CDR3aa: CASSPAAGGRKTDTQYF
CDR3nt: TGCGCCAGCAGCCCCGCGGCGGGCGGGAGAAAGACAGATACGCAGTATTTT

d_gene: TRBD1
abundance: once
j_gene: TRBJ1-5
v_gene: TRBV15
CDR3aa: CATGRGTGDSNQPQHF
CDR3nt: TGTGCCACCGGCAGAGGGACAGGTGACAGCAATCAGCCTCAGCATTTT

d_gene: NA
abundance: many
j_gene: TRBJ2-7
v_gene: TRBV4-1
CDR3aa: CASSHLDRSSYEQYF
CDR3nt: TGCGCCAGCAGCCACCTCGACAGAAGCTCCTACGAGCAGTACTTC

d_gene: NA
abundance: NA
j_gene: TRBJ2-5
v_gene: TRBV15
CDR3aa: CATSRAGQETQYF
CDR3nt: TGTGCCACCAGCAGAGCCGGGCAAGAGACCCAGTACTTC

d_gene: TRBD1
abundance: few
j_gene: TRBJ1-2
v_gene: TRBV12-3/TRBV12-4
CDR3aa: CASSPGTDASGYTF
CDR3nt: TGTGCCAGCAGTCCTGGGACAGACGCCTCTGGCTACACCTTC

d_gene: TRBD2
abundance: few
j_gene: TRBJ2-5
v_gene: TRBV20-1
CDR3aa: CSASFSGRGYF
CDR3nt: TGCAGTGCTAGCTTTAGCGGGAGAGGGTACTTC

d_gene: NA
abundance: NA
j_gene: TRBJ2-7
v_gene: TRBV7-6
CDR3aa: CASSAAGTYEQYF
CDR3nt: TGTGCCAGCAGCGCGGCAGGAACCTACGAGCAGTACTTC

d_gene: TRBD1
abundance: NA
j_gene: TRBJ1-6
v_gene: TRBV10-3
CDR3aa: CAINRDRGINSPLHF
CDR3nt: TGTGCCATCAATAGGGACAGGGGGATTAATTCACCCCTCCACTTT

d_gene: NA
abundance: few
j_gene: TRBJ2-1
v_gene: TRBV6-1
CDR3aa: CASSAGTYNEQFF
CDR3nt: TGTGCCAGCAGTGCGGGTACCTACAATGAGCAGTTCTTC

d_gene: TRBD2
abundance: NA
j_gene: TRBJ2-1
v_gene: TRBV20-1
CDR3aa: CSARALAGGYNEQFF
CDR3nt: TGCAGTGCTAGAGCTCTAGCGGGGGGATACAATGAGCAGTTCTTC

d_gene: NA
abundance: NA
j_gene: TRBJ2-7
v_gene: TRBV2
CDR3aa: CASRAVGAEQYF
CDR3nt: TGTGCCAGCAGAGCCGTTGGGGCCGAGCAGTACTTC

d_gene: TRBD1
abundance: many
j_gene: TRBJ1-6
v_gene: TRBV2
CDR3aa: CASSGNRGAYNSPLHF
CDR3nt: TGTGCCAGCAGTGGGAACAGGGGCGCCTATAATTCACCCCTCCACTTT

d_gene: NA
abundance: NA
j_gene: TRBJ2-5
v_gene: TRBV9
CDR3aa: CASSREQETQYF
CDR3nt: TGTGCCAGCAGTCGCGAGCAAGAGACCCAGTACTTC

d_gene: NA
abundance: NA
j_gene: TRBJ2-7
v_gene: TRBV15
CDR3aa: CATSRASPANYEQYF
CDR3nt: TGTGCCACCAGCAGGGCAAGTCCAGCGAACTACGAGCAGTACTTC

d_gene: TRBD2
abundance: many
j_gene: TRBJ2-7
v_gene: TRBV20-1
CDR3aa: CSAREQLAGVAEQYF
CDR3nt: TGCAGTGCTAGGGAACAGCTAGCGGGAGTAGCCGAGCAGTACTTC

d_gene: TRBD1
abundance: few
j_gene: TRBJ1-2
v_gene: TRBV2
CDR3aa: CASTTGAFRYGYTF
CDR3nt: TGTGCCAGCACGACAGGGGCGTTTAGGTATGGCTACACCTTC

d_gene: NA
abundance: NA
j_gene: TRBJ1-1
v_gene: TRBV7-9
CDR3aa: CASSPELNTEAFF
CDR3nt: TGTGCCAGCAGCCCTGAGCTGAACACTGAAGCTTTCTTT

d_gene: TRBD1
abundance: many
j_gene: TRBJ1-6
v_gene: TRBV3-1
CDR3aa: CASSQAGTDNSPLHF
CDR3nt: TGTGCCAGCAGCCAAGCTGGGACAGATAATTCACCCCTCCACTTT

d_gene: NA
abundance: once
j_gene: TRBJ2-2
v_gene: TRBV11-2
CDR3aa: CASSSHLVKGTGELFF
CDR3nt: TGTGCCAGCAGCTCTCACTTGGTAAAGGGCACCGGGGAGCTGTTTTTT

d_gene: NA
abundance: NA
j_gene: TRBJ2-3
v_gene: TRBV4-1
CDR3aa: CASSQDGSAADTQYF
CDR3nt: TGCGCCAGCAGCCAAGATGGGTCGGCGGCAGATACGCAGTATTTT

d_gene: TRBD2
abundance: few
j_gene: TRBJ2-7
v_gene: TRBV29-1
CDR3aa: CSPSGRTSSYEQYF
CDR3nt: TGCAGCCCTAGCGGGAGGACGAGCTCCTACGAGCAGTACTTC

d_gene: NA
abundance: NA
j_gene: TRBJ1-5
v_gene: TRBV20-1
CDR3aa: CSAATGYSNQPQHF
CDR3nt: TGCAGTGCTGCGACAGGATATAGCAATCAGCCCCAGCATTTT

d_gene: NA
abundance: once
j_gene: TRBJ1-2
v_gene: TRBV19
CDR3aa: CASTSQGFSGYTF
CDR3nt: TGTGCCAGCACATCACAGGGCTTTAGTGGCTACACCTTC

d_gene: NA
abundance: many
j_gene: TRBJ1-2
v_gene: TRBV6-5
CDR3aa: CASSRLSGYGYTF
CDR3nt: TGTGCCAGCAGTCGACTGAGTGGGTATGGCTACACCTTC

d_gene: NA
abundance: NA
j_gene: TRBJ2-3
v_gene: TRBV7-3
CDR3aa: CASSRTGVGWLDTQYF
CDR3nt: TGTGCCAGCAGTCGCACTGGAGTTGGTTGGCTAGATACGCAGTATTTT

d_gene: TRBD2
abundance: many
j_gene: TRBJ2-7
v_gene: TRBV5-1
CDR3aa: CASMEGTSGHEQYF
CDR3nt: TGCGCCAGCATGGAGGGGACTAGCGGCCACGAGCAGTACTTC

d_gene: TRBD2
abundance: once
j_gene: TRBJ2-7
v_gene: TRBV13
CDR3aa: CASSAWTSGLSSYEQYF
CDR3nt: TGTGCCAGCAGCGCCTGGACTAGCGGTTTGAGCTCCTACGAGCAGTACTTC

d_gene: NA
abundance: NA
j_gene: TRBJ2-7
v_gene: TRBV7-2
CDR3aa: CASSPNSLSYEQYF
CDR3nt: TGTGCCAGCAGTCCCAACAGCCTCTCCTACGAGCAGTACTTC

d_gene: NA
abundance: NA
j_gene: TRBJ2-7
v_gene: TRBV10-3
CDR3aa: CAISRDFEQYF
CDR3nt: TGTGCCATCAGTCGGGATTTCGAGCAGTACTTC

d_gene: TRBD1
abundance: NA
j_gene: TRBJ2-2
v_gene: TRBV27
CDR3aa: CASRWGQGATGELFF
CDR3nt: TGTGCCAGCAGATGGGGACAGGGAGCCACCGGGGAGCTGTTTTTT

d_gene: NA
abundance: few
j_gene: TRBJ2-5
v_gene: TRBV20-1
CDR3aa: CSARVGETQYF
CDR3nt: TGCAGTGCTAGAGTGGGTGAGACCCAGTACTTC

d_gene: TRBD1
abundance: NA
j_gene: TRBJ1-2
v_gene: TRBV19
CDR3aa: CASSMKGQSDGYTF
CDR3nt: TGTGCCAGTAGTATGAAGGGACAGTCAGATGGCTACACCTTC

d_gene: NA
abundance: many
j_gene: TRBJ1-6
v_gene: TRBV5-1
CDR3aa: CASSYKGSLDSPLHF
CDR3nt: TGCGCCAGCAGTTACAAGGGAAGTTTGGATTCACCCCTCCACTTT